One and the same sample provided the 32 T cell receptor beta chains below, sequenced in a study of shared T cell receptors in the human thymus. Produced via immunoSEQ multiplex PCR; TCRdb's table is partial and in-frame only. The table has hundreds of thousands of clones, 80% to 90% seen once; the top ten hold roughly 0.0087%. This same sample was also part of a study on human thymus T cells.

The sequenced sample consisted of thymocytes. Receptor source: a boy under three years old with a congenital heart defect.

The CDR3 protein is CASSQDRRGSNQPQHF. The CDR3 nucleotides read TGCGCCAGCAGCCAAGATCGGCGGGGTAGCAATCAGCCCCAGCATTTT. The chain joins TRBV4-1 to TRBJ1-5; no reliable D call. The CDR3 has 16 amino acids. With 0 bases removed from V and 0 bases from J, the gap between germline ends came to 9 bases. Germline V gene sequence: CDR1 MGHRA, CDR2 YSYEKL.

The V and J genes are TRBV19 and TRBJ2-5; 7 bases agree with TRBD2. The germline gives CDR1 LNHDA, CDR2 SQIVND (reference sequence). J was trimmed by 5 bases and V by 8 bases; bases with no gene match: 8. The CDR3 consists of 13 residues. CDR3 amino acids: CASGWGGTETQYF. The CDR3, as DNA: TGTGCCAGTGGGTGGGGAGGGACGGAGACCCAGTACTTC.

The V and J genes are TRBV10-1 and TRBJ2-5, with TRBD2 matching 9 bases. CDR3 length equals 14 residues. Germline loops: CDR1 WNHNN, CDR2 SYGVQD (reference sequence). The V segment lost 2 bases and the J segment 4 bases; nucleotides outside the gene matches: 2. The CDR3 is CASSEGTSPETQYF. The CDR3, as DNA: TGCGCCAGCAGTGAGGGGACTAGCCCAGAGACCCAGTACTTC.

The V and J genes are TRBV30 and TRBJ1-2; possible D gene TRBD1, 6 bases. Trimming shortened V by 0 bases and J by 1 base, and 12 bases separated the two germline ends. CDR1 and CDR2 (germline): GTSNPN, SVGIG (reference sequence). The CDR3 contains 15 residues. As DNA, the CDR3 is TGTGCCTGGAGTGTAAGAGGGGGACATAACTATGGCTACACCTTC. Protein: CAWSVRGGHNYGYTF.

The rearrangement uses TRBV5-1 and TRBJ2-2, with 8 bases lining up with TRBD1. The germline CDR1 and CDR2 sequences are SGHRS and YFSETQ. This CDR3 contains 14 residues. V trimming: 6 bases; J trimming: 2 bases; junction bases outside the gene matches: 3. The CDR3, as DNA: TGCGCCAGCACGACAGGGGCAAACACCGGGGAGCTGTTTTTT. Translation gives CASTTGANTGELFF.

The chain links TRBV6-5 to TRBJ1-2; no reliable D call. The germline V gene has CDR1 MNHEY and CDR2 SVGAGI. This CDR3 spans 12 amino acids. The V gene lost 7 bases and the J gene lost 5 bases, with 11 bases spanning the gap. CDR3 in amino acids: CASNPRGYGYTF. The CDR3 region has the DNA TGTGCCAGCAACCCACGGGGTTATGGCTACACCTTC.

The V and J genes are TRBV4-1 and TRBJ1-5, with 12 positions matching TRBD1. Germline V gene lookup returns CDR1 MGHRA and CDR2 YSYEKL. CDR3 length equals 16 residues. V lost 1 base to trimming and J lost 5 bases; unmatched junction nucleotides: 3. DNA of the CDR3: TGCGCCAGCAGCCAAGCGGGACAGGGGGCTGATCAGCCCCAGCATTTT. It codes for CASSQAGQGADQPQHF.

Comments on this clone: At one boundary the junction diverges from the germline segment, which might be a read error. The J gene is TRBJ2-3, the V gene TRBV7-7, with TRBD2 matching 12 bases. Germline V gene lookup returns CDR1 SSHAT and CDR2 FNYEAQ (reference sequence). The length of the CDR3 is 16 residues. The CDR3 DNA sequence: TGTGCTAGCAGCCATCCTAGCGGGGGGGCCACAGATACGCAGTATTTT. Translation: CASSHPSGGATDTQYF.

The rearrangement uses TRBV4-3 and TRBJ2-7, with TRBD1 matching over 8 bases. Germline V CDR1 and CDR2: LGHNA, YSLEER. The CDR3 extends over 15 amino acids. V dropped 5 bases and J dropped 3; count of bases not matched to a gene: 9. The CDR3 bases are TGCGCCAGCAGCGCACGACAGGGGAATAACTACGAGCAGTACTTC. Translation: CASSARQGNNYEQYF.

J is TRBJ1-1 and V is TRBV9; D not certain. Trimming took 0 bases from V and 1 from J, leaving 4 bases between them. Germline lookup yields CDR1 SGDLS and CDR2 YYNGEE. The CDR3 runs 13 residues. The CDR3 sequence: CASSVDGNTEAFF. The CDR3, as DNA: TGTGCCAGCAGCGTAGACGGGAACACTGAAGCTTTCTTT.

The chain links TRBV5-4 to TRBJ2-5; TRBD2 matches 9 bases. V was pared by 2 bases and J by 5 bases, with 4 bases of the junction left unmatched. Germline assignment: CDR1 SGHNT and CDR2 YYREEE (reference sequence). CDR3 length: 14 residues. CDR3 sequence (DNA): TGTGCCAGCAGCTTTTCTAGCGGGAAGGAGACCCAGTACTTC. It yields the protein CASSFSSGKETQYF.

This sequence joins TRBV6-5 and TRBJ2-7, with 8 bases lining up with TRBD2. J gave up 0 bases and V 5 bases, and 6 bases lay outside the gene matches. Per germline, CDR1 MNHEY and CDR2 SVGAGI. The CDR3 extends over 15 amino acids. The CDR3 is CASSPTSGLSYEQYF. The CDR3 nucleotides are TGTGCCAGCAGTCCCACTAGCGGACTCTCCTACGAGCAGTACTTC.

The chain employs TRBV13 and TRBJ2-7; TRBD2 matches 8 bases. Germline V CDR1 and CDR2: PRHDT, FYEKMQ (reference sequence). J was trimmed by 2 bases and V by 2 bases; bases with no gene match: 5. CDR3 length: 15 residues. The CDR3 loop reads CASSLSGGATYEQYF. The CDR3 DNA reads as TGTGCCAGCAGCTTATCCGGGGGGGCCACCTACGAGCAGTACTTC.

This chain's CDR3 is CASSQDSGVYEKLFF. DNA for the CDR3: TGCGCCAGCAGCCAAGACTCCGGAGTCTATGAAAAACTGTTTTTT. The chain joins TRBV4-1 to TRBJ1-4; D not certain. The CDR3 sequence is 15 residues long. CDR1 and CDR2 from the germline V gene are MGHRA and YSYEKL. Trimming shortened V by 0 bases and J by 6 bases, and 11 bases separated the two germline ends.

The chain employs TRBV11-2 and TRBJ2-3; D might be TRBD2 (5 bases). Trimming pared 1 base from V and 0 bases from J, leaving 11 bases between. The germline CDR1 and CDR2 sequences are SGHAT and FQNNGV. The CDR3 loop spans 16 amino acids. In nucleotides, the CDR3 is TGTGCCAGCAGCTTAGTTGGAGGTGTGAGCACAGATACGCAGTATTTT. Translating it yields CASSLVGGVSTDTQYF.

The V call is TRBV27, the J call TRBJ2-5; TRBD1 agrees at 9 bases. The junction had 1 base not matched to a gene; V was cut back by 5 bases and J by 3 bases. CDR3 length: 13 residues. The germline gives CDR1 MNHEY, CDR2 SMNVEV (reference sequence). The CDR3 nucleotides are TGTGCCAGCAGTGACAGGGGGGAAGAGACCCAGTACTTC. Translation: CASSDRGEETQYF.

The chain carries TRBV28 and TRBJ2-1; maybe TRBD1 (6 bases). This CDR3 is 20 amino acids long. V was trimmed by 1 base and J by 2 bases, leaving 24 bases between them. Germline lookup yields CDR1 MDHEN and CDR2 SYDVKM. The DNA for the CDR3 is TGTGCCAGCAGTTTATCCCCCCTCTCACAGGGATTAGGCCCCTACAATGAGCAGTTCTTC. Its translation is CASSLSPLSQGLGPYNEQFF.

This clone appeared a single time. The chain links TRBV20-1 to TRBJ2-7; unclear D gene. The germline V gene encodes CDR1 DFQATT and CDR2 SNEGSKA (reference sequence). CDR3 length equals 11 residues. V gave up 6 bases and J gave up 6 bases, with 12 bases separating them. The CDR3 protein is CSAQEACEQYF. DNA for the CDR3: TGCAGTGCCCAAGAGGCGTGCGAGCAGTACTTC.

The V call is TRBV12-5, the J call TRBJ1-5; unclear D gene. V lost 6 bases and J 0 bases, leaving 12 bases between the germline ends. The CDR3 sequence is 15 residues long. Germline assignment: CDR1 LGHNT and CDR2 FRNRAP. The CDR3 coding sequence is TGTGCTAGTGGGACTATGGGGTATAGCAATCAGCCCCAGCATTTT. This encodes CASGTMGYSNQPQHF.

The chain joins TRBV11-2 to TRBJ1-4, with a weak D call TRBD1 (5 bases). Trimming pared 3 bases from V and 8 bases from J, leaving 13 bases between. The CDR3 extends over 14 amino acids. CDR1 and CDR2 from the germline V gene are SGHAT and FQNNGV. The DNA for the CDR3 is TGTGCCAGCAGCTTTTTGCAGGGAGGCGAAAAACTGTTTTTT. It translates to CASSFLQGGEKLFF.

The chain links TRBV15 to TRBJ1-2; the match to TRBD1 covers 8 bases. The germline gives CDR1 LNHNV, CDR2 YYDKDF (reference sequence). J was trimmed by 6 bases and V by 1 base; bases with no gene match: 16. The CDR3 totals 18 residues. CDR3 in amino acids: CATSRVGMGTGEVNGYTF. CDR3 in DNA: TGTGCCACCAGCAGAGTGGGGATGGGGACAGGCGAGGTCAATGGCTACACCTTC.

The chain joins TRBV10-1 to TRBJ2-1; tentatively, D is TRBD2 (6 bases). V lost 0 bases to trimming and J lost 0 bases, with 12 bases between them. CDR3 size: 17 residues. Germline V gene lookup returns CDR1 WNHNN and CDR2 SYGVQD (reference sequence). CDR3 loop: CASSESGRESSYNEQFF. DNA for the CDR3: TGCGCCAGCAGTGAGTCGGGGCGGGAAAGCTCCTACAATGAGCAGTTCTTC.

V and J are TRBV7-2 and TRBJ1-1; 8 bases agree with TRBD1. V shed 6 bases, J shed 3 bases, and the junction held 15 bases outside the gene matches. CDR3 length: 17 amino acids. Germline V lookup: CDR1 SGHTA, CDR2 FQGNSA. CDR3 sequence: CASRKDRAFEGDTEAFF. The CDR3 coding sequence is TGTGCCAGCAGGAAGGACAGGGCTTTTGAGGGCGACACTGAAGCTTTCTTT.

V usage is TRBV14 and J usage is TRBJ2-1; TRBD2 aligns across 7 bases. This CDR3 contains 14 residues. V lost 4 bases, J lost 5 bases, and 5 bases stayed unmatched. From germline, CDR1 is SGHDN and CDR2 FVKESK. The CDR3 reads CASSLSGLNNEQFF. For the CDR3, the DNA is TGTGCCAGCAGCCTTAGCGGGTTGAACAATGAGCAGTTCTTC.

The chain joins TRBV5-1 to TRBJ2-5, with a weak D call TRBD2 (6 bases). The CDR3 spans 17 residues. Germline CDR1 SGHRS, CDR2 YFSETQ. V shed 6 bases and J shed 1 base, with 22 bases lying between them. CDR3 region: CASTLPEGRGIQETQYF. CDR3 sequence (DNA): TGCGCCAGCACCCTCCCCGAGGGCCGGGGGATCCAAGAGACCCAGTACTTC. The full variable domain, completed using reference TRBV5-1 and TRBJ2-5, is KAGVTQTPRYLIKTRGQQVTLSCSPISGHRSVSWYQQTPGQGLQFLFEYFSETQRNKGNFPGRFSGRQFSNSRSEMNVSTLELGDSALYLCASTLPEGRGIQETQYFGPGTRLLVL.

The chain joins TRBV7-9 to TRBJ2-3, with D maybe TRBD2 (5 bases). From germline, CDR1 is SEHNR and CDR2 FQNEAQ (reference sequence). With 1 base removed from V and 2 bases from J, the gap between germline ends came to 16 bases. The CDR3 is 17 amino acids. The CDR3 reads CASSLGSARRLTDTQYF. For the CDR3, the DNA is TGTGCCAGCAGCTTAGGGTCGGCTAGGAGGCTCACAGATACGCAGTATTTT.

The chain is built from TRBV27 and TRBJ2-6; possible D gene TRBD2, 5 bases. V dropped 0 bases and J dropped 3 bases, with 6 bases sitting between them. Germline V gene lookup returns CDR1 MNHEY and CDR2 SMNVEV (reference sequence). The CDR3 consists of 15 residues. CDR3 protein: CASSLSGVGANVLTF. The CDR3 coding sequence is TGTGCCAGCAGTTTATCCGGGGTTGGGGCCAACGTCCTGACTTTC. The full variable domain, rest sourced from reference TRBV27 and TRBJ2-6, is EAQVTQNPRYLITVTGKKLTVTCSQNMNHEYMSWYRQDPGLGLRQIYYSMNVEVTDKGDVPEGYKVSRKEKRNFPLILESPSPNQTSLYFCASSLSGVGANVLTFGAGSRLTVL.

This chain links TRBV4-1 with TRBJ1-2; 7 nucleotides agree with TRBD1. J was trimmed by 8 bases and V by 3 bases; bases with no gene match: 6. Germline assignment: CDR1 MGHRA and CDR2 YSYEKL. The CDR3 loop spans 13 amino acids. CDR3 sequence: CASSHLQGPGYTF. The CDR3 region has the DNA TGCGCCAGCAGCCACCTACAGGGGCCAGGCTACACCTTC.

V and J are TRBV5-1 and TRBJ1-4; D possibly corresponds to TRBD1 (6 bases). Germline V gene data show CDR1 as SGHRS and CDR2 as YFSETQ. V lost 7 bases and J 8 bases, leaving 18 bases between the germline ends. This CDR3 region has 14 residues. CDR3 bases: TGCGCCAGCCGTGATCCGGACAGTGACGAAAAACTGTTTTTT. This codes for CASRDPDSDEKLFF.

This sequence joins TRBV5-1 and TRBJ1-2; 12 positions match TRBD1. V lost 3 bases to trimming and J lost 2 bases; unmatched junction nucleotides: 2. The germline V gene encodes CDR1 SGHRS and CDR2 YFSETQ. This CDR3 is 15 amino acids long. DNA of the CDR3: TGCGCCAGCAGCTGGGACAGGGGGCGCAACTATGGCTACACCTTC. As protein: CASSWDRGRNYGYTF.

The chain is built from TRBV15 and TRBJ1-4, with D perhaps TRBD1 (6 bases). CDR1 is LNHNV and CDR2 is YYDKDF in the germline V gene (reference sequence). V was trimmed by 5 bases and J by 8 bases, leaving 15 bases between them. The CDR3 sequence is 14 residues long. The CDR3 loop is CATSVLGAGEKLFF. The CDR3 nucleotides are TGTGCCACCAGCGTTCTGGGGGCTGGGGAAAAACTGTTTTTT.

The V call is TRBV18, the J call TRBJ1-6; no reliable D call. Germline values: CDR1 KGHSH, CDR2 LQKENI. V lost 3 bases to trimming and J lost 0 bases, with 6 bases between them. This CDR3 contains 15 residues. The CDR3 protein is CASSPRSSYNSPLHF. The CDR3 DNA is TGTGCCAGCTCACCCCGGAGCTCCTATAATTCACCCCTCCACTTT. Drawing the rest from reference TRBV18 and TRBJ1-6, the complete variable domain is NAGVMQNPRHLVRRRGQEARLRCSPMKGHSHVYWYRQLPEEGLKFMVYLQKENIIDESGMPKERFSAEFPKEGPSILRIQQVVRGDSAAYFCASSPRSSYNSPLHFGNGTRLTVT.